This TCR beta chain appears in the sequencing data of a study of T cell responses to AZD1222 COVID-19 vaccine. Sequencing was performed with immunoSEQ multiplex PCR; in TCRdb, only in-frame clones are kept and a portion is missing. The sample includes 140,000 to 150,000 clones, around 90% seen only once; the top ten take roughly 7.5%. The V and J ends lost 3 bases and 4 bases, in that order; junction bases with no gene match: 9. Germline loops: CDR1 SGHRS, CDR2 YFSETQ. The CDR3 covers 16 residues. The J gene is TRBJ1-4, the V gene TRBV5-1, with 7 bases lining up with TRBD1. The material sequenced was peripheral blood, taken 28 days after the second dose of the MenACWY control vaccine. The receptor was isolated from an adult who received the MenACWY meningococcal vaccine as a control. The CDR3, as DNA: TGCGCCAGCAGCTGGACGGAACAGGGGAGTAATGAAAAACTGTTTTTT. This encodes CASSWTEQGSNEKLFF.